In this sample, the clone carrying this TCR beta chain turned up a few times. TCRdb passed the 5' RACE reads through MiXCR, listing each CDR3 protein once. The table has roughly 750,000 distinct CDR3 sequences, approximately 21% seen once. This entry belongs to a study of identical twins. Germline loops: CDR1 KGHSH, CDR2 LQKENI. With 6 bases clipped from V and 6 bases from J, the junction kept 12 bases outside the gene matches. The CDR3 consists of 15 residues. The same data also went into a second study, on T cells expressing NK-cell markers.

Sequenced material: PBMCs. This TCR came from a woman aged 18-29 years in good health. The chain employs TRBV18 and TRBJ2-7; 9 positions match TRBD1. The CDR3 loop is CASSPIRDRVSEQYF. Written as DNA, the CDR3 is TGTGCCAGCTCGCCAATCCGGGACAGGGTCTCCGAGCAGTACTTC.